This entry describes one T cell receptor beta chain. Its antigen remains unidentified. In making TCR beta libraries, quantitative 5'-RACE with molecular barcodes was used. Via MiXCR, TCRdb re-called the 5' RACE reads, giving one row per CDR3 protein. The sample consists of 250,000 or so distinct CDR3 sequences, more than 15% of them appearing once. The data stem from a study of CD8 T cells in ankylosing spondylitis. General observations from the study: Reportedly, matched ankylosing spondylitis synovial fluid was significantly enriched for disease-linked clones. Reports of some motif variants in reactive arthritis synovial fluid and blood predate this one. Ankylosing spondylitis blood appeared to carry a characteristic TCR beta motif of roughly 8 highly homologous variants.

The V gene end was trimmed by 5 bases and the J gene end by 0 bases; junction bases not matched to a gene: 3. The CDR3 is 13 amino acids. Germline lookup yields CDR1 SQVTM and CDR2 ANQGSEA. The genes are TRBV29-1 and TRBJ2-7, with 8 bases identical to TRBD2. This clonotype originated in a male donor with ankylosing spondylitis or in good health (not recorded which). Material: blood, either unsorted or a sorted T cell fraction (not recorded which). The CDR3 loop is CSVRLATSYEQYF. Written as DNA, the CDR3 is TGCAGCGTTAGACTAGCGACCTCCTACGAGCAGTACTTC.